This T cell receptor beta chain was recorded in a study of vaccination effects on CD4 cells after COVID-19 (dated by TCRdb to between 2021 and 2023). Notes on the research overall: Each participant got two doses of an mRNA SARS-CoV-2 vaccine, either BNT162b2 or mRNA-1273. SARS-CoV-2 spike-specific CD4+ TCR repertoires were compared before and after mRNA vaccination in COVID-19 convalescent patients and in infection-naive vaccine recipients. A total of 10 COVID-19 convalescent patients and a handful of SARS-CoV-2-naive healthy vaccine recipients were included in the full study. The Oncomine TCR Beta short-read assay on an Illumina iSeq 100 was used to sequence cultures from other donors in the study.

A remark on this clone: Its binding antigen is unknown. Nothing much larger sits one base from this clone, and base qualities are not available.

Trimming takes 4 bases from V and 2 bases from J, and the germline ends sit 13 bases apart. Including the terminal cysteine and phenylalanine, the CDR3 comprises 15 residues. Only the CDR3 DNA stays, 45 bases, in frame from base 1. The germline V gene sets CDR1 to SGHRS and CDR2 to YFSETQ. The library came from the immunoSEQ multiplex PCR assay. TCR beta CDR3 sequencing was performed on DNA from the cultured, isolated CD4+ T cells. Concerning the study's data processing: Non-productive TCR sequences were removed, reads were trimmed to the CDR3 region, and CDR3s of at least 7 amino acids were retained. Antigen-specific clonotypes were identified using the MANAFEST web app by comparison of expansion in peptide wells against reference cultures. To count as positive, a clone had to show expansion at FDR<0.05 compared with the reference and with all other wells, an odds ratio above 5, and a frequency above 0.1% in two replicate wells. Cross-reactive clonotypes were defined as significantly expanded in SARS-CoV-2 spike wells and in at least one common cold coronavirus spike condition. Using the stringdist R package, CDR3 similarity was measured by Levenshtein distance, and unrooted trees were constructed with ape in R 3.6.1. Entries here come from immuneACCESS through TCRdb and include only in-frame sequences with V and J called. Some clones fail to appear in such tables; in the studies checked, an unresolved V gene covers under half of the shortfall, and the cause of the remainder is unknown. V and J calls and clone size are those listed in that table; D and trimming were worked out from the DNA. For this sample the table gives fewer than 85,000 clones, of which more than 60% were detected only once. The ten largest clonotypes hold roughly 10% of the sample.

Study-level results and caveats: Marked clonal contraction was observed in both infection-induced and vaccine-induced clones at late post-vaccination timepoints, consistent with waning T cell responses. Limitations of the study were the small number of convalescent patients and the absence of early post-infection timepoints. In healthy vaccine recipients, vaccine-induced clones were almost all SARS-CoV-2 mono-reactive, with only 1 of 255 cross-reactive with common cold coronaviruses.

In the ViraFEST assay, PBMC were stimulated with viral peptide pools, and TCR sequencing was then used to find antigen-specific CD4+ T cell clonotypes based on their expansion. After less than eleven days of culture, CD4+ T cells were isolated with the EasySep CD4+ T cell isolation kit. Negative nucleocapsid antibody results before and after vaccination confirmed that the healthy vaccine recipients had no prior SARS-CoV-2 infection. Each well held under 2.5 million PBMC cultured in IMDM containing about 5.5% human AB serum, 9.5 to 10 IU/ml IL-2 and gentamicin, along with around 11 ug/ml peptides. On days 3 and 7, half of the culture medium was replaced with fresh IL-2-containing medium. Unless noted otherwise, every peptide stimulation condition was grown in triplicate wells. Using Ficoll-Paque Plus gradient centrifugation, PBMC were separated from whole blood and then either used fresh or cryopreserved at -140C. The spike proteins of SARS-CoV-2 and of the common cold coronaviruses HCoV-NL63, HCoV-OC43 and HCoV-229E were spanned by overlapping peptide pools. The QIAamp micro DNA kit was used to extract genomic DNA from the cultured CD4+ T cells.

This receptor was obtained from a human donor who received a COVID-19 vaccine. The sequence joins TRBV5-1 to TRBJ2-1, with the D assignment possibly TRBD1 or TRBD2, given 6 matching bases for each. The sample consisted of CD4+ T cells from PBMCs cultured with SARS-CoV-2 spike peptides, taken before COVID-19 vaccination. What the cell subset or site label conveys for this sample: SARS-CoV-2 spike overlapping peptide pool stimulation. The DNA reads as follows: TGCGCCAGCAGCATTCGGGGGCCGCCCTACAATGAGCAGTTCTTC. Its amino acids are CASSIRGPPYNEQFF. With the rest looked up from the reference TRBV5-1 and TRBJ2-1 genes rather than sequenced, the full variable domain is KAGVTQTPRYLIKTRGQQVTLSCSPISGHRSVSWYQQTPGQGLQFLFEYFSETQRNKGNFPGRFSGRQFSNSRSEMNVSTLELGDSALYLCASSIRGPPYNEQFFGPGTRLTVL.